This T cell receptor beta chain was captured by sequencing in a study of memory CD4+ T cells and cytomegalovirus serostatus. Here immunoSEQ multiplex PCR was the method, and the copy in TCRdb shows in-frame clones only, minus some. The table has under 85,000 clones, around 80% seen once; the top ten hold around 2.6%. Findings and caveats of the study: CD4+ memory repertoires contained about 40% of the roughly 160 reported CMV TCRbeta sequences.

CDR1 and CDR2 (germline): MNHEY, SMNVEV (reference sequence). The CDR3 contains 14 residues. Trimming removed 7 bases from V and 0 bases from J, with 13 bases in between. The sort gate was single viable CD3+CD4+CD8-CD45RO+ cells for memory CD4+ T cells. Total CD4+ T cells were enriched by CD4 positive selection. About this clone itself: Its antigen is currently unknown.

The sequence was obtained from an adult in good health and CMV-seropositive. What was sequenced was memory CD4+ T cells from blood. The chain carries TRBV27 and TRBJ2-7; TRBD1 is a possible D gene (6 bases). The chain's CDR3 is CASTLEGGSYEQYV. The CDR3 DNA is TGTGCCAGCACCCTGGAAGGGGGCTCCTACGAGCAGTACGTC.